This TCR beta chain was retrieved from a study of T cell responses to AZD1222 COVID-19 vaccine. Data came from immunoSEQ multiplex PCR; TCRdb stores just in-frame clones and leaves some out. The profile shows 4,500 or so clones, around 91% of them singletons. CDR3 size: 13 residues. CDR1 is SGHVS, CDR2 FQNEAQ, per germline. The V end lost 2 bases, the J end lost 8 bases, and 9 bases lay between the germline ends. The source of this sequence is an adult who received the AZD1222 COVID-19 vaccine. This specimen was peripheral blood, taken 28 days after the second AZD1222 dose. The V and J genes are TRBV7-8 and TRBJ2-2, with D maybe TRBD1 (6 bases). The CDR3, as DNA: TGTGCCAGCAGCTTACAGGGGCTTGGGGAGCTGTTTTTT. Translating it yields CASSLQGLGELFF. Combining the CDR3 with reference TRBV7-8 and TRBJ2-2 gives the whole variable domain GAGVSQSPRYKVAKRGQDVALRCDPISGHVSLFWYQQALGQGPEFLTYFQNEAQLDKSGLPSDRFFAERPEGSVSTLKIQRTQQEDSAVYLCASSLQGLGELFFGEGSRLTVL.